This record looks at one T cell receptor beta chain sequence and its context. Antigen: not known. This entry comes from a study of a mutant IDH1 vaccine in newly diagnosed glioma. Study-level background: Previous treatment comprised radiotherapy, temozolomide, or both, mostly both. Study-level results: No link was apparently found between pseudoprogression and changes in top peripheral T cell clonotypes.

The V gene end was trimmed by 1 base and the J gene end by 8 bases; junction bases not matched to a gene: 7. Germline loops: CDR1 SNHLY, CDR2 FYNNEI. The CDR3 has 15 residues. Noted time point: week 47, end of study. Each dose delivered 300 ug of mutant IDH1 20-mer peptide subcutaneously with imiquimod. New IDH1-mutant, ATRX-lost WHO grade 3 or 4 astrocytomas occurred in donors. Sequencing used immunoSEQ multiplex PCR; TCRdb keeps in-frame clones, though not all of them. Altogether fewer than 40,000 clones are present, more than 80% being singletons, with the ten largest covering 5.1%. The specimen was PBMCs, collected from a glioma patient whose treatment included an IDH1 peptide vaccine. The V and J genes are TRBV2 and TRBJ2-1; 8 bases match TRBD2. This receptor was obtained from a woman between 40 and 50 years old with glioma. CDR3 protein: CASSEEVAGIYEQFF. The CDR3 nucleotides are TGTGCCAGCAGTGAAGAGGTAGCGGGAATTTATGAGCAGTTCTTC.